A single sample gave rise to the 7 T cell receptor beta chains below, sequenced in a study of CD8 T cells in ankylosing spondylitis. Their antigens are not known. TCRdb itself ran the 5' RACE reads through MiXCR, one entry per CDR3 protein. This sample has about 220,000 distinct CDR3 sequences, with around 6.6% found just once. Points from the study as a whole: Several highly homologous variants made up a TCR beta motif, and this motif appeared characteristic of ankylosing spondylitis blood.

The sequenced sample consisted of blood, either unsorted or a sorted T cell fraction (not recorded which). The receptors shown here come from a male donor with ankylosing spondylitis.

The table lists this clonotype with many counts. The chain uses TRBV6-5 and TRBJ2-4; 7 nucleotides line up with TRBD2. Germline V gene lookup returns CDR1 MNHEY and CDR2 SVGAGI. V shed 3 bases, J shed 1 base, and the junction held 3 bases outside the gene matches. The CDR3 is made up of 15 amino acids. The CDR3 DNA sequence: TGTGCCAGCAGTTATTTGGGGGGGGCCAAAAACATTCAGTACTTC. It translates to CASSYLGGAKNIQYF.

This clonotype turned up a few times. This chain links TRBV2 with TRBJ2-5; 7 positions agree with TRBD2. V shed 7 bases, J shed 4 bases, and the junction held 9 bases outside the gene matches. This CDR3 comprises 14 residues. Germline V gene data show CDR1 as SNHLY and CDR2 as FYNNEI. The CDR3 sequence: CASIARGEGETQYF. CDR3 DNA: TGTGCCAGCATCGCCCGAGGGGAGGGAGAGACCCAGTACTTC.

This clonotype was counted many times. V is TRBV28 and J is TRBJ2-7; D is ambiguous. The V end was cut by 6 bases, the J end by 2 bases, with 14 bases between. The CDR3 is 14 residues long. From germline, CDR1 is MDHEN and CDR2 SYDVKM. Here the CDR3 reads CASSPIVGTYEQYF. In DNA, the CDR3 is TGTGCCAGCAGCCCCATAGTTGGAACCTACGAGCAGTACTTC.

On this clonotype: The junction differs from germline at one of its ends, possibly a read error. The chain has TRBV18 and TRBJ1-2, with D hard to call. Germline lookup yields CDR1 KGHSH and CDR2 LQKENI. The CDR3 sequence is 14 residues long. The CDR3 DNA follows: TGTGCCAGCTCACCGGGAACCGGGAGTTCCCCTGGTCCCTTC. It specifies CASSPGTGSSPGPF. The entire variable domain, with the rest obtained from reference TRBV18 and TRBJ1-2, is as follows: NAGVMQNPRHLVRRRGQEARLRCSPMKGHSHVYWYRQLPEEGLKFMVYLQKENIIDESGMPKERFSAEFPKEGPSILRIQQVVRGDSAAYFCASSPGTGSSPGPFGSGTRLTVV.

The chain combines TRBV7-2 with TRBJ1-6; a possible D gene is TRBD1 (6 bases). Germline V gene sequence: CDR1 SGHTA, CDR2 FQGNSA. This CDR3 is 15 amino acids long. The ends were cut back, 1 base at V and 7 bases at J, with 11 bases in the middle. CDR3 DNA sequence: TGTGCCAGCAGCTTAGATACGCAGGGGAATTCACCCCTCCACTTT. It specifies CASSLDTQGNSPLHF.

The chain carries TRBV5-1 and TRBJ2-7, with a possible D match to TRBD1 (7 bases). Germline CDR1 SGHRS, CDR2 YFSETQ. The CDR3 has 17 residues. Trimming cost V 3 bases and J 5 bases, with 24 bases left between them. The CDR3 region has the DNA TGCGCCAGCAGCTACGACAGGGTTTTGGGACTTGGGGACGAGCAGTACTTC. Its protein is CASSYDRVLGLGDEQYF.

This clonotype has a count of ten or more. The chain uses TRBV4-2 and TRBJ2-7; either TRBD1 or TRBD2 may fit D (6 bases each). The V gene lost 6 bases and the J gene lost 0 bases, with 15 bases spanning the gap. CDR3 size: 15 residues. The germline V gene encodes CDR1 LGHNA and CDR2 YNFKEQ. For the CDR3, the DNA is TGTGCCAGCAGGGCGGAGGGGGGCTCCTCCTACGAGCAGTACTTC. Translating gives CASRAEGGSSYEQYF.